What follows are 27 T cell receptor beta chains derived from one specimen sequenced in a study of Tregs in tolerant kidney transplant recipients (dated by TCRdb to about 2019). The method behind the library was the immunoSEQ multiplex PCR assay. In TCRdb, the immuneACCESS table is reduced to in-frame sequences with V and J assigned. These tables do not hold every clone; where another copy was compared, an unresolved V gene accounts for under half, and the others remain unexplained. Here the sample has more than 60,000 clones; roughly 91% occur a single time. Clones ranked in the top ten supply 0.35% to 0.5% of the sample. Taken with the paper, the label for time point translates to: blood sample drawn before combined kidney and bone marrow transplant. This sample comprised CD4+ T cells from blood, obtained before the transplant. Receptors originate from a human donor who received a combined kidney and bone marrow transplant.

J is TRBJ2-7 and V is TRBV28; 7 bases fit TRBD2. The CDR3 is made up of 13 amino acids. Germline assignment: CDR1 MDHEN and CDR2 SYDVKM. The junction had 6 bases not matched to a gene; V was cut back by 6 bases and J by 4 bases. The CDR3 sequence is CASSRGREYEQYF. As DNA, the CDR3 is TGTGCCAGCAGCCGGGGGAGGGAGTACGAGCAGTACTTC.

CDR3 loop: CASSLQATYEQYF. Written as DNA, the CDR3 is TGTGCCAGTAGTCTACAGGCGACCTACGAGCAGTACTTC. The rearrangement joins TRBV19 to TRBJ2-7, with D perhaps matching TRBD1 (5 bases). Deletions cut 5 bases from V and 2 bases from J, with 10 bases between. Germline values: CDR1 LNHDA, CDR2 SQIVND (reference sequence). This CDR3 comprises 13 residues.

The chain links TRBV29-1 to TRBJ2-1; TRBD2 matches 11 bases. Losses at the gene ends were 7 bases for V and 7 bases for J; bases not matched to a gene: 18. CDR1 is SQVTM, CDR2 ANQGSEA, per germline. This CDR3 comprises 17 residues. CDR3 DNA sequence: TGCAGCGGAATACACGATCGACTAGCGGGAATTCGAAATGAGCAGTTCTTC. This gives the protein CSGIHDRLAGIRNEQFF.

V gene TRBV5-6 combines with J gene TRBJ2-3; D remains unclear. The CDR3 runs 16 residues. With 4 bases removed from V and 2 bases from J, the gap between germline ends came to 17 bases. Germline loops: CDR1 SGHDT, CDR2 YYEEEE. The CDR3 DNA is TGTGCCAGCAGCCACCTTGCGGCGGTACCCACAGATACGCAGTATTTT. It encodes CASSHLAAVPTDTQYF.

This chain joins TRBV6-1 and TRBJ2-7; 13 nucleotides match TRBD2. This CDR3 spans 16 amino acids. Germline V gives CDR1 MNHNS, CDR2 SASEGT. V gave up 0 bases and J gave up 3 bases; unmatched junction bases: 2. The chain's CDR3 is CASSEALAGGYYEQYF. The CDR3, as DNA: TGTGCCAGCAGTGAAGCACTAGCGGGAGGGTACTACGAGCAGTACTTC.

This chain joins TRBV18 and TRBJ2-6; no clear D. V was clipped by 6 bases and J by 0 bases, with 9 bases between them. The germline CDR1 and CDR2 sequences are KGHSH and LQKENI. This CDR3 is 15 amino acids long. The CDR3: CASSQPNSGANVLTF. The CDR3 DNA sequence: TGTGCCAGCTCCCAACCTAACTCTGGGGCCAACGTCCTGACTTTC.

The chain combines TRBV7-3 with TRBJ2-5, with TRBD2 as a possible D gene (7 bases). CDR1 and CDR2 from the germline V gene are SGHTA and FQGTGA. The CDR3 runs 15 residues. V dropped 5 bases and J dropped 5 bases, with 18 bases sitting between them. The CDR3 DNA sequence: TGTGCCAGCAGCCCAACCCCCGGGGGGCTGGAGACCCAGTACTTC. As protein: CASSPTPGGLETQYF.

J is TRBJ1-1 and V is TRBV30; possible D gene TRBD1, 5 bases. The CDR3 spans 14 residues. Trimming took off 3 bases at V and 2 bases at J, with 13 bases between the two ends. Germline CDR1 is GTSNPN and CDR2 is SVGIG (reference sequence). Here the CDR3 reads CAWRQRGGNTEAFF. The CDR3 DNA is TGTGCCTGGAGGCAGCGGGGGGGAAACACTGAAGCTTTCTTT.

The J gene is TRBJ1-5, the V gene TRBV7-2, with D unresolved. Trimming took off 5 bases at V and 0 bases at J, with 8 bases between the two ends. The CDR3 loop spans 14 amino acids. In germline, CDR1 is SGHTA, CDR2 FQGNSA. This CDR3 is CASSQDISNQPQHF. The CDR3 nucleotides are TGTGCCAGCAGCCAAGACATTAGCAATCAGCCCCAGCATTTT.

This clone was recorded once. V gene TRBV9 combines with J gene TRBJ2-6; 7 bases agree with TRBD2. Germline values: CDR1 SGDLS, CDR2 YYNGEE. V shed 3 bases, J shed 0 bases, and the junction held 12 bases outside the gene matches. The CDR3 extends over 19 amino acids. CDR3 in DNA: TGTGCCAGCAGCGGAGAGTGGGGGGGGAGAGGCTCTGGGGCCAACGTCCTGACTTTC. Translated: CASSGEWGGRGSGANVLTF.

This clone was seen only once. The gene calls are TRBV5-1 and TRBJ1-5; 7 bases align to TRBD1. CDR3 length equals 14 residues. Unmatched junction bases numbered 4, after V lost 3 bases and J lost 4 bases. CDR1 and CDR2 (germline): SGHRS, YFSETQ. CDR3 residues: CASSYGTENQPQHF. The CDR3 DNA reads TGCGCCAGCAGCTACGGGACAGAGAATCAGCCCCAGCATTTT.

This chain connects TRBV29-1 to TRBJ2-2; 11 bases match TRBD2. The V gene end was trimmed by 8 bases and the J gene end by 2 bases; junction bases not matched to a gene: 4. There are 14 residues in the CDR3. Germline CDR1 and CDR2: SQVTM and ANQGSEA. The chain's CDR3 is CSTGTSGNTGELFF. CDR3 DNA: TGCAGCACCGGGACTAGCGGCAACACCGGGGAGCTGTTTTTT.

The rearrangement joins TRBV6-6 to TRBJ2-5; 7 nucleotides match TRBD2. The J segment lost 5 bases and the V segment lost 6 bases, leaving 6 bases of the junction unmatched. Germline assignment: CDR1 MNHNY and CDR2 SVGAGI (reference sequence). The CDR3 loop spans 13 amino acids. DNA of the CDR3: TGTGCCAGCAGGGGGGGGGATTACGAGACCCAGTACTTC. It codes for CASRGGDYETQYF.

The genes are TRBV7-2 and TRBJ2-3, with D hard to call. This CDR3 has 12 residues. V was clipped by 3 bases and J by 4 bases, with 5 bases between them. CDR1 SGHTA and CDR2 FQGNSA come from the germline V gene. The CDR3 reads CASSFGSDTQYF. The CDR3, as DNA: TGTGCCAGCAGCTTCGGTTCAGATACGCAGTATTTT.

This rearrangement joins TRBV6-1 to TRBJ1-4, with D tentatively TRBD1 (5 bases). The CDR3 consists of 14 residues. Per the germline V gene, CDR1 is MNHNS and CDR2 is SASEGT. V gave up 6 bases and J gave up 6 bases, with 14 bases separating them. The CDR3 region has the DNA TGTGCCAGCAGCACAGGAGTCGGGCATGAAAAACTGTTTTTT. Translating gives CASSTGVGHEKLFF.

This clone was counted a single time. V usage is TRBV6-5 and J usage is TRBJ2-6; tentative D call: TRBD1 (5 bases). V lost 4 bases to trimming and J lost 0 bases, with 10 bases between them. Germline CDR1 MNHEY, CDR2 SVGAGI. The CDR3 runs 16 residues. The CDR3 sequence is CASSLQVTSGANVLTF. The CDR3 DNA reads TGTGCCAGCAGTTTACAGGTTACCTCTGGGGCCAACGTCCTGACTTTC.

The chain uses TRBV7-2 and TRBJ2-2; no clear D gene. The ends were cut back, 4 bases at V and 8 bases at J, with 8 bases in the middle. CDR1 and CDR2 (germline): SGHTA, FQGNSA. The CDR3 contains 12 residues. The CDR3 DNA reads TGTGCCAGCAGCTCCTACCTAGGGGAGCTGTTTTTT. Its translation is CASSSYLGELFF.

This chain joins TRBV19 and TRBJ2-4; 8 bases map to TRBD1. The germline CDR1 and CDR2 sequences are LNHDA and SQIVND (reference sequence). This CDR3 has 16 residues. V gave up 4 bases and J gave up 1 base; unmatched junction bases: 6. CDR3 region: CASSKSAGGAKNIQYF. CDR3 nucleotide sequence: TGTGCCAGTAGTAAAAGCGCAGGGGGCGCCAAAAACATTCAGTACTTC.

The chain has TRBV19 and TRBJ1-5; 10 nucleotides line up with TRBD1. The V and J ends lost 5 bases and 2 bases, in that order; junction bases with no gene match: 0. CDR1 is LNHDA and CDR2 is SQIVND in the germline V gene (reference sequence). CDR3 length: 14 amino acids. The CDR3: CASSGTGGNQPQHF. The CDR3 nucleotides are TGTGCCAGTAGTGGGACAGGGGGCAATCAGCCCCAGCATTTT. The variable domain in full, completed from reference TRBV19 and TRBJ1-5, reads DGGITQSPKYLFRKEGQNVTLSCEQNLNHDAMYWYRQDPGQGLRLIYYSQIVNDFQKGDIAEGYSVSREKKESFPLTVTSAQKNPTAFYLCASSGTGGNQPQHFGDGTRLSIL.

The V gene is TRBV7-2, the J gene TRBJ2-7; 9 positions agree with TRBD1. Looked up from germline, CDR1 is SGHTA and CDR2 is FQGNSA. J was trimmed by 6 bases and V by 1 base; bases with no gene match: 4. The CDR3 extends over 14 amino acids. The CDR3 DNA reads as TGTGCCAGCAGCTTAGACAGGGGGCTCCCCGAGCAGTACTTC. It specifies CASSLDRGLPEQYF.

The genes are TRBV5-8 and TRBJ2-7, with D possibly being TRBD1 (5 bases). The ends were cut back, 4 bases at V and 2 bases at J, with 10 bases in the middle. Germline CDR1 and CDR2: SGHTS and YDEGEE. The CDR3 spans 13 residues. The CDR3 protein is CASSRQLPYEQYF. CDR3 coding DNA: TGTGCCAGCAGCAGACAGTTACCCTACGAGCAGTACTTC.

This clone was seen once. The chain is built from TRBV28 and TRBJ2-2; TRBD2 aligns across 10 bases. Germline trimming cut 3 bases from V and 1 base from J; bases unmatched to any gene: 20. The CDR3 spans 22 residues. The V gene's germline CDR1 is MDHEN and CDR2 SYDVKM. As DNA, the CDR3 is TGTGCCAGCAGTTTGCGTATCTGGCTAGCGGGAGTTGGGGGGAAGAACACCGGGGAGCTGTTTTTT. Translation: CASSLRIWLAGVGGKNTGELFF.

The chain couples TRBV6-1 to TRBJ2-1; 10 nucleotides match TRBD2. CDR3 length equals 22 residues. The J segment lost 4 bases and the V segment lost 1 base, leaving 22 bases of the junction unmatched. CDR1 is MNHNS, CDR2 SASEGT, per germline. Written as DNA, the CDR3 is TGTGCCAGCAGTGAAGGTCTTAGGGGACTAGCGACCAAATGGTACGGGTACAATGAGCAGTTCTTC. This gives the protein CASSEGLRGLATKWYGYNEQFF.

This clone was counted a few times. The chain employs TRBV19 and TRBJ2-7; 10 bases line up with TRBD2. V shed 3 bases, J shed 5 bases, and the junction held 7 bases outside the gene matches. The CDR3 covers 15 residues. CDR1 is LNHDA and CDR2 is SQIVND in the germline V gene (reference sequence). CDR3 amino acids: CASSMVSGRGHEQYF. DNA for the CDR3: TGTGCCAGTAGTATGGTGAGCGGGAGGGGTCACGAGCAGTACTTC.

This clone has only a few counts. The chain has TRBV30 and TRBJ2-3; D is unresolved. V lost 1 base to trimming and J lost 4 bases, with 3 bases between them. In germline, CDR1 is GTSNPN, CDR2 SVGIG (reference sequence). CDR3 length: 11 residues. Written as DNA, the CDR3 is TGTGCCTGGAGTGAGCCAGATACGCAGTATTTT. This sequence encodes CAWSEPDTQYF.

The chain links TRBV18 to TRBJ1-1, with unresolved D. Trimming removed 6 bases at V and 6 bases at J, with 14 bases between. The CDR3 contains 13 residues. Germline CDR1 is KGHSH and CDR2 is LQKENI. CDR3 protein: CASSLTSLPEAFF. Written as DNA, the CDR3 is TGTGCCAGCTCGCTAACTTCCCTTCCTGAAGCTTTCTTT.

The rearrangement uses TRBV19 and TRBJ2-1; TRBD2 agrees at 7 bases. The CDR3 length is 14 residues. Trimming cost V 4 bases and J 4 bases; bases outside gene matches: 4. CDR1 LNHDA and CDR2 SQIVND come from the germline V gene (reference sequence). The CDR3 here is CASSTGTTYNEQFF. CDR3 bases: TGTGCCAGTAGTACCGGGACTACGTACAATGAGCAGTTCTTC.